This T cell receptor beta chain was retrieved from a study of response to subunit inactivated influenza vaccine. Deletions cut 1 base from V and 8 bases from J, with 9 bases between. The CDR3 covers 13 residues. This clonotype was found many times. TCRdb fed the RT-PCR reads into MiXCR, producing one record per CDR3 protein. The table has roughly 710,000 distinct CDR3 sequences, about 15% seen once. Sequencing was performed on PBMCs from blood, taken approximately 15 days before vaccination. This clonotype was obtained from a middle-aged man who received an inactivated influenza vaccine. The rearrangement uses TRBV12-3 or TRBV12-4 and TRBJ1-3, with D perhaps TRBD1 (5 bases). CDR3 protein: CASSLGGAHTIYF. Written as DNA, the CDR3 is TGTGCCAGCAGTTTAGGAGGGGCTCACACCATATATTTT.